This passage covers 29 T cell receptor beta chains from one sample sequenced in a study of CXCR3-negative and CXCR3-positive naive CD8 T cells. Overall study findings and caveats: Naive cells with CXCR3 showed TRB CDR3s that were more hydrophobic than those in CXCR3-negative naive cells.

Via 5' RACE with UMI labels, TRB cDNA libraries were prepared. From its re-call of the 5' RACE reads, TCRdb lists each CDR3 protein once, without DNA. The sample table includes some 150,000 distinct CDR3 sequences. These receptors' antigens are unknown. The sequenced sample was naive CXCR3+ CD8+ T cells from blood. Subset described: CD45RO-CCR7+CD27+CD95- naive CD8+ T cells expressing CXCR3 (TNR3+). The receptors shown here come from a human donor in good health. Some clones in this sample may be carry-over from other donors' samples.

This chain uses TRBV29-1 with TRBJ2-1; TCRdb indicates TRBD2, and absent DNA this call remains unverified. CDR3 size: 14 residues. From germline, CDR1 is SQVTM and CDR2 ANQGSEA. CDR3 region: CSVEEAGGPFEQFF.

The chain has TRBV7-9 and TRBJ1-1. The CDR3 length is 12 residues. Germline CDR1 and CDR2: SEHNR and FQNEAQ (reference sequence). CDR3 sequence reads: CASSSGVSEAFF.

The chain is built from TRBV5-1 and TRBJ2-1. This CDR3 is 14 amino acids long. Germline CDR1 is SGHRS and CDR2 is YFSETQ. Here the CDR3 reads CASSLEVTYNEQFF.

CDR3 sequence: CASSLTLYNEQFF. V and J are TRBV5-1 and TRBJ2-1. CDR1 SGHRS and CDR2 YFSETQ come from the germline V gene. The CDR3 extends over 13 amino acids.

V usage is TRBV5-1 and J usage is TRBJ2-5; without DNA, the TCRdb call of TRBD2 cannot be checked. CDR3 size: 17 residues. Germline lookup yields CDR1 SGHRS and CDR2 YFSETQ. The CDR3 reads CASSSGLAGENKKTQYF.

This sequence joins TRBV5-1 and TRBJ2-2. This CDR3 is 14 amino acids long. CDR1 is SGHRS, CDR2 YFSETQ, per germline. This CDR3 is CASSLYSGTGELFF.

The chain joins TRBV18 to TRBJ2-2; no DNA is available, so the TRBD1 call from TCRdb remains unchecked. The CDR3 extends over 14 amino acids. Germline values: CDR1 KGHSH, CDR2 LQKENI. The CDR3 loop is CASSPPPGTGELFF.

This chain uses TRBV15 with TRBJ1-1. The germline gives CDR1 LNHNV, CDR2 YYDKDF (reference sequence). The CDR3 is 15 amino acids. The CDR3 reads CATSRDGTRRAEAFF.

The chain joins TRBV29-1 to TRBJ2-1. Germline V lookup: CDR1 SQVTM, CDR2 ANQGSEA. This CDR3 comprises 11 residues. The CDR3 loop is CSAEPSGEQFF.

The chain combines TRBV18 with TRBJ1-2; checking the TCRdb D call of TRBD1 is not possible without DNA. The CDR3 loop spans 14 amino acids. Germline V CDR1 and CDR2: KGHSH, LQKENI. The CDR3 is CASSIDRNYYGYTF.

V and J are TRBV7-9 and TRBJ2-7. CDR3 length equals 13 residues. Germline V gene data show CDR1 as SEHNR and CDR2 as FQNEAQ (reference sequence). The CDR3 spells CASSLAPTYEQYF.

CDR3 sequence: CASSPLSGELFF. The J gene is TRBJ2-2, the V gene TRBV7-7. The CDR3 is made up of 12 amino acids. Germline lookup yields CDR1 SSHAT and CDR2 FNYEAQ (reference sequence).

This chain joins TRBV6-1 and TRBJ2-1; the TCRdb call, TRBD1, lacks DNA for checking. CDR1 is MNHNS and CDR2 is SASEGT in the germline V gene. The CDR3 consists of 15 residues. CDR3 in amino acids: CASRGQGITYNEQFF.

The genes are TRBV28 and TRBJ1-1. The CDR3 spans 14 residues. Germline CDR1 is MDHEN and CDR2 is SYDVKM. The CDR3 region is CASSLFAGNTEAFF.

This chain uses TRBV19 with TRBJ2-7; TCRdb returns TRBD1, unconfirmable since there is no DNA. The V gene's germline CDR1 is LNHDA and CDR2 SQIVND (reference sequence). The CDR3 has 13 residues. The chain's CDR3 is CASSRGGNYEQYF.

This chain uses TRBV29-1 with TRBJ1-1. Germline V gene lookup returns CDR1 SQVTM and CDR2 ANQGSEA. The CDR3 spans 11 residues. This chain's CDR3 is CSVAGATEAFF.

J is TRBJ2-7 and V is TRBV11-2; the D gene TCRdb calls, TRBD1, cannot be checked with no DNA. The CDR3 length is 13 residues. Looked up from germline, CDR1 is SGHAT and CDR2 is FQNNGV. CDR3 region: CASTRTGMAEQYF.

This chain joins TRBV4-3 and TRBJ2-2. Germline CDR1 and CDR2: LGHNA and YSLEER. The CDR3 runs to 16 residues. CDR3 residues: CASSPRDTTNTGELFF.

The V call is TRBV7-8, the J call TRBJ1-1; TCRdb calls TRBD1, which cannot be checked without DNA. The CDR3 spans 14 residues. Germline V gene sequence: CDR1 SGHVS, CDR2 FQNEAQ. The CDR3 sequence is CASTETGGNTEAFF. Full variable domain (rest looked up from reference TRBV7-8 and TRBJ1-1): GAGVSQSPRYKVAKRGQDVALRCDPISGHVSLFWYQQALGQGPEFLTYFQNEAQLDKSGLPSDRFFAERPEGSVSTLKIQRTQQEDSAVYLCASTETGGNTEAFFGQGTRLTVV.

CDR3 sequence reads: CASSAWDGSYEQYF. This chain links TRBV9 with TRBJ2-7; TCRdb designates TRBD1, a call that cannot be tested without DNA. The CDR3 has 14 residues. Looked up from germline, CDR1 is SGDLS and CDR2 is YYNGEE.

The V gene is TRBV27, the J gene TRBJ1-1; the D call of TRBD1 rests on TCRdb alone, since no DNA is present to check it. Per germline, CDR1 MNHEY and CDR2 SMNVEV (reference sequence). This CDR3 region has 14 residues. The CDR3 spells CASSLSRGDTEAFF.

V gene TRBV21-1 combines with J gene TRBJ1-1; TCRdb proposes TRBD1, but this gene call is untestable without DNA. TRBV21-1 is noted as a pseudogene. This CDR3 contains 16 residues. The CDR3 loop is CASSNWGTELNTEAFF.

The chain recombines TRBV12-5 with TRBJ2-5; the D call from TCRdb, TRBD1, cannot be confirmed without DNA. Germline V lookup: CDR1 LGHNT, CDR2 FRNRAP. CDR3 length: 16 residues. CDR3 residues: CASGPIVGGPVETQYF. The full variable domain, completed using reference TRBV12-5 and TRBJ2-5, is DARVTQTPRHKVTEMGQEVTMRCQPILGHNTVFWYRQTMMQGLELLAYFRNRAPLDDSGMPKDRFSAEMPDATLATLKIQPSEPRDSAVYFCASGPIVGGPVETQYFGPGTRLLVL.

The chain combines TRBV20-1 with TRBJ2-7; lacking DNA, the TRBD2 call made by TCRdb goes unchecked. Germline V gene lookup returns CDR1 DFQATT and CDR2 SNEGSKA (reference sequence). CDR3 length equals 15 residues. The CDR3: CSATRRESGRHEQYF.

This rearrangement joins TRBV9 to TRBJ1-1; TCRdb's D call of TRBD1 is untestable without DNA. The CDR3 sequence is 15 residues long. Germline CDR1 SGDLS, CDR2 YYNGEE. The CDR3 loop is CASSVAHREATEAFF.

The chain couples TRBV29-1 to TRBJ2-1. The germline gives CDR1 SQVTM, CDR2 ANQGSEA. The CDR3 is 14 residues long. CDR3: CSGNSAELGYEQFF.

The chain links TRBV12-3 or TRBV12-4 to TRBJ1-1; the D call from TCRdb, TRBD1, cannot be confirmed without DNA. This CDR3 is 15 amino acids long. The CDR3 loop is CASSLVLQVHTEAFF.

CDR3 sequence reads: CASSQNNVGPGEQFF. The chain joins TRBV11-2 to TRBJ2-1; TCRdb picks TRBD2, but there is no DNA to check that call. The CDR3 has 15 residues. From germline, CDR1 is SGHAT and CDR2 FQNNGV.

The V and J genes are TRBV23-1 and TRBJ1-4. TRBV23-1 is given ORF status, its function remaining uncertain. This CDR3 contains 15 residues. The CDR3 is CASSQLAGPNEKLFF.